Presented here are 17 T cell receptor beta chains from one specimen sequenced in a study of blood T cell repertoires in COVID-19. This table comes from immunoSEQ multiplex PCR, and its TCRdb copy is limited to in-frame clones, with some not included. This sample has about 280,000 clones, with 85% to 90% found just once. The source material was peripheral blood. The receptors stem from a woman in her thirties with COVID-19, enrolled during active disease.

V usage is TRBV19 and J usage is TRBJ2-7; possible D gene TRBD1, 6 bases. Germline CDR1 is LNHDA and CDR2 is SQIVND (reference sequence). The CDR3 runs 13 residues. Trimming stripped 5 bases from V and 7 bases from J, with 15 bases between. As DNA, the CDR3 is TGTGCCAGTAGTCCTATACAGGGCTCAGAGCAGTACTTC. Its translation is CASSPIQGSEQYF.

The chain employs TRBV7-8 and TRBJ2-5, with D perhaps TRBD1 (6 bases). The CDR3 is 15 residues long. The V end was cut by 5 bases, the J end by 2 bases, with 15 bases between. Germline assignment: CDR1 SGHVS and CDR2 FQNEAQ. The CDR3 bases are TGTGCCAGCAGCGTCTCCGGGACAAATCAAGAGACCCAGTACTTC. Translating it yields CASSVSGTNQETQYF.

J is TRBJ1-1 and V is TRBV7-9; D gene unclear. The germline gives CDR1 SEHNR, CDR2 FQNEAQ (reference sequence). The CDR3 covers 12 residues. V lost 6 bases to trimming and J lost 5 bases, with 10 bases between them. As DNA, the CDR3 is TGTGCCAGCAGGACTCCGGTAACTGAAGCTTTCTTT. Residues: CASRTPVTEAFF.

The chain carries TRBV6-6 and TRBJ1-6; D is undetermined. Germline V gives CDR1 MNHNY, CDR2 SVGAGI (reference sequence). Between the trimmed V and J ends, which lost 3 bases and 10 bases, there was a span of 13 bases. The CDR3 length is 14 residues. CDR3 sequence reads: CASSYGTERSPLHF. CDR3 nucleotides: TGTGCCAGCAGTTATGGCACGGAGAGGTCACCCCTCCACTTT.

The J gene is TRBJ2-2, the V gene TRBV6-5; a weak D match, TRBD1 (5 bases). The germline CDR1 and CDR2 sequences are MNHEY and SVGAGI. V dropped 7 bases and J dropped 8 bases, with 14 bases sitting between them. This CDR3 spans 13 amino acids. CDR3 nucleotide sequence: TGTGCCAGCATTTCGAAGGGGATAGGGGAGCTGTTTTTT. Residues: CASISKGIGELFF.

The chain joins TRBV5-1 to TRBJ2-3; 16 bases map to TRBD2. V shed 4 bases and J 4 bases; nucleotides not matched to a gene: 3. The CDR3 extends over 16 amino acids. Germline values: CDR1 SGHRS, CDR2 YFSETQ. The CDR3 nucleotides are TGCGCCAGCAGCCCAGGGACTAGCGGGAGGGCAGATACGCAGTATTTT. Translated, it gives CASSPGTSGRADTQYF.

V and J are TRBV19 and TRBJ2-6; 7 bases match TRBD1. Germline CDR1 reads LNHDA; CDR2 reads SQIVND (reference sequence). CDR3 length equals 18 residues. Trimming cost V 5 bases and J 0 bases; bases outside gene matches: 10. CDR3 nucleotide sequence: TGTGCCAGTAGTTTCAGCCAGGGGGTGAGCTCTGGGGCCAACGTCCTGACTTTC. This translates into CASSFSQGVSSGANVLTF. Full variable domain (outside the CDR3, taken from reference TRBV19 and TRBJ2-6): DGGITQSPKYLFRKEGQNVTLSCEQNLNHDAMYWYRQDPGQGLRLIYYSQIVNDFQKGDIAEGYSVSREKKESFPLTVTSAQKNPTAFYLCASSFSQGVSSGANVLTFGAGSRLTVL.

The J gene is TRBJ2-3, the V gene TRBV29-1, with 14 positions matching TRBD2. V gave up 6 bases and J gave up 5 bases; unmatched junction bases: 4. Germline V CDR1 and CDR2: SQVTM, ANQGSEA. The CDR3 covers 14 residues. CDR3 protein: CSVKGLAGVDTQYF. CDR3 nucleotides: TGCAGCGTGAAGGGACTAGCGGGAGTAGATACGCAGTATTTT.

V and J are TRBV15 and TRBJ2-2; 8 positions agree with TRBD1. Germline lookup yields CDR1 LNHNV and CDR2 YYDKDF (reference sequence). The CDR3 is 15 amino acids. V was pared by 5 bases and J by 4 bases, with 6 bases of the junction left unmatched. Written as DNA, the CDR3 is TGTGCCACCAGCGTCAGGGGGCCCAGCACCGGGGAGCTGTTTTTT. Translated, it gives CATSVRGPSTGELFF.

The gene calls are TRBV2 and TRBJ2-5, with TRBD2 matching over 11 bases. CDR3 length: 13 residues. CDR1 is SNHLY and CDR2 is FYNNEI in the germline V gene. V lost 8 bases, J lost 3 bases, and 2 bases stayed unmatched. CDR3 nucleotide sequence: TGTGCCAGCGGGGGACTAGCGGAAGAGACCCAGTACTTC. Amino acids: CASGGLAEETQYF.

The CDR3 bases are TGTGCCAGCAGCCGGGAAGGGTCTTTCGGGACAAAGGCTAACTATGGCTACACCTTC. Protein: CASSREGSFGTKANYGYTF. The rearrangement uses TRBV4-2 and TRBJ1-2; D is perhaps TRBD1 (6 bases). V lost 4 bases to trimming and J lost 0 bases, with 24 bases between them. The germline CDR1 and CDR2 sequences are LGHNA and YNFKEQ. The CDR3 has 19 amino acids.

The rearrangement uses TRBV19 and TRBJ1-1, with D tentatively TRBD1 (6 bases). Germline CDR1 and CDR2: LNHDA and SQIVND (reference sequence). The CDR3 consists of 17 residues. V shed 5 bases and J shed 0 bases, with 19 bases lying between them. CDR3 sequence reads: CASSPGGRFTMNTEAFF. The CDR3 bases are TGTGCCAGTAGTCCGGGGGGGCGATTTACGATGAACACTGAAGCTTTCTTT.

This sequence joins TRBV19 and TRBJ2-1; D is ambiguous. Deletions cut 2 bases from V and 6 bases from J, with 5 bases between. The CDR3 has 12 amino acids. The germline V gene has CDR1 LNHDA and CDR2 SQIVND (reference sequence). The CDR3 is CASSIQRNEQFF. CDR3 nucleotide sequence: TGTGCCAGTAGTATACAGCGCAATGAGCAGTTCTTC.

The chain joins TRBV2 to TRBJ2-1; maybe TRBD2 (6 bases). The CDR3 consists of 14 residues. Per the germline V gene, CDR1 is SNHLY and CDR2 is FYNNEI. V gave up 4 bases and J gave up 5 bases, with 12 bases separating them. CDR3 amino acids: CASSAWTNDNEQFF. The DNA of the CDR3 is TGTGCCAGCAGTGCTTGGACTAACGACAATGAGCAGTTCTTC. The full variable domain, completed using reference TRBV2 and TRBJ2-1, is EPEVTQTPSHQVTQMGQEVILRCVPISNHLYFYWYRQILGQKVEFLVSFYNNEISEKSEIFDDQFSVERPDGSNFTLKIRSTKLEDSAMYFCASSAWTNDNEQFFGPGTRLTVL.

The rearrangement joins TRBV19 to TRBJ1-5, with TRBD1 matching over 10 bases. This CDR3 comprises 17 residues. Germline loops: CDR1 LNHDA, CDR2 SQIVND (reference sequence). Losses at the gene ends were 7 bases for V and 1 base for J; bases not matched to a gene: 10. This chain's CDR3 is CASNRRDRGSSNQPQHF. The CDR3 bases are TGTGCCAGTAACCGGAGGGACAGGGGATCAAGCAATCAGCCCCAGCATTTT.

This clone is a singleton in its sample. J is TRBJ1-1 and V is TRBV5-1; 12 nucleotides align to TRBD1. The CDR3 sequence is 17 residues long. The V and J ends lost 4 bases and 0 bases, in that order; junction bases with no gene match: 7. CDR1 and CDR2 from the germline V gene are SGHRS and YFSETQ. The CDR3: CASSLTGTGGVNTEAFF. The DNA of the CDR3 is TGCGCCAGCAGCCTCACCGGGACAGGGGGCGTGAACACTGAAGCTTTCTTT.

This chain uses TRBV14 with TRBJ1-6; D is possibly TRBD1 (5 bases). This CDR3 is 14 amino acids long. Trimming pared 5 bases from V and 4 bases from J, leaving 9 bases between. Germline assignment: CDR1 SGHDN and CDR2 FVKESK. The CDR3 coding sequence is TGTGCCAGCAGCTGGAGGGGTTATAATTCACCCCTCCACTTT. Translation: CASSWRGYNSPLHF.